Following are 15 T cell receptor beta chains from one sample sequenced in a study of cytomegalovirus exposure and HLA in healthy donors. The PCR was carried out with 60 Vbeta primers and 13 Jbeta primers. Clones were sequenced by immunoSEQ multiplex PCR, and TCRdb holds only the in-frame ones, with some missing. Among tens of thousands of clones, 65% to 85% were seen once, and the ten largest hold about 2.7%. The sequenced sample consisted of PBMCs. The source of these receptors is a woman aged 25 to 39 in good health and CMV-seronegative.

The rearrangement joins TRBV5-1 to TRBJ2-2, with TRBD2 matching 10 bases. Germline V CDR1 and CDR2: SGHRS, YFSETQ. The CDR3 has 15 amino acids. J lost 9 bases, V lost 2 bases, and 7 bases had no gene match. The CDR3, as DNA: TGCGCCAGCAGCTTAAGCGGGAGGGCCCCCAGGGAGCTGTTTTTT. Protein: CASSLSGRAPRELFF.

V is TRBV11-3 and J is TRBJ2-1, with TRBD2 matching over 11 bases. With V trimmed by 5 bases and J by 1 base, 4 bases remained unmatched. The CDR3 contains 16 residues. From germline, CDR1 is SGHNT and CDR2 YENEEA. In nucleotides, the CDR3 is TGTGCCAGCAGCAACCCTAGCGGGAGGTCCTACAATGAGCAGTTCTTC. Amino acids: CASSNPSGRSYNEQFF.

In its sample, this clone was seen a few times. The rearrangement joins TRBV13 to TRBJ2-6; no clear D gene. CDR3 size: 15 residues. V lost 8 bases, J lost 0 bases, and 11 bases lay in between. Germline V lookup: CDR1 PRHDT, CDR2 FYEKMQ (reference sequence). The CDR3 loop reads CASSLPGSGANVLTF. The CDR3 region has the DNA TGTGCCAGCTCTCTCCCGGGCTCTGGGGCCAACGTCCTGACTTTC.

Concerning this clone: No DNA is shown, since the ends of the CDR3 on it are uncertain; the CDR3 is the one TCRdb lists. The chain employs TRBV11-2 and TRBJ1-2. CDR1 and CDR2 from the germline V gene are SGHAT and FQNNGV. The CDR3 length equals 15 residues, ends included. The CDR3 loop reads CASSTSGGPNYGYTF.

V usage is TRBV19 and J usage is TRBJ2-1; 11 bases are a match to TRBD2. Germline-derived CDR1 and CDR2 are LNHDA and SQIVND (reference sequence). V lost 7 bases and J lost 5; bases outside the gene matches: 1. The CDR3 covers 13 residues. The CDR3 reads CASKLAGDNEQFF. Written as DNA, the CDR3 is TGTGCCAGTAAACTAGCGGGGGACAATGAGCAGTTCTTC.

CDR3 loop: CASSWGHTNTGELFF. In DNA form, the CDR3 reads TGTGCCAGCAGCTGGGGACACACGAACACCGGGGAGCTGTTTTTT. This chain joins TRBV7-3 and TRBJ2-2, with TRBD1 as a possible D gene (6 bases). CDR1 is SGHTA and CDR2 is FQGTGA in the germline V gene. This CDR3 is built from 15 residues. The germline V and J ends were trimmed by 4 bases and 0 bases, with 9 bases remaining between them.

This clone was seen a handful of times. The V gene is TRBV5-6, the J gene TRBJ2-5; 7 bases are a match to TRBD1. The CDR3 has 13 amino acids. V gave up 4 bases and J gave up 5 bases; unmatched junction bases: 5. Germline values: CDR1 SGHDT, CDR2 YYEEEE. CDR3 in amino acids: CASSGGRGETQYF. DNA for the CDR3: TGTGCCAGCAGCGGGGGCAGGGGGGAGACCCAGTACTTC.

The CDR3 DNA follows: TGTGCCAGTAGTATTGCGACACGTTCGCCGTCACCCCTCCACTTT. Its protein product is CASSIATRSPSPLHF. V usage is TRBV19 and J usage is TRBJ1-6; no reliable D call. Germline V gene data show CDR1 as LNHDA and CDR2 as SQIVND (reference sequence). Trimming stripped 3 bases from V and 10 bases from J, with 16 bases between. The CDR3 is 15 amino acids.

J is TRBJ2-2 and V is TRBV2; 8 bases agree with TRBD2. The CDR3 has 14 amino acids. The germline CDR1 and CDR2 sequences are SNHLY and FYNNEI. Trimming cost V 4 bases and J 5 bases; bases outside gene matches: 3. This CDR3 is CASSVGTSTGELFF. CDR3 DNA sequence: TGTGCCAGCAGTGTAGGGACTAGTACCGGGGAGCTGTTTTTT.

This clone has just a few counts. The chain has TRBV27 and TRBJ1-1; 8 bases agree with TRBD1. Germline CDR1 and CDR2: MNHEY and SMNVEV (reference sequence). This CDR3 region has 16 residues. Unmatched junction bases numbered 9, after V lost 5 bases and J lost 1 base. The CDR3 DNA is TGTGCCAGCAGTCCCCGGACAGGGCTGGCGAACACTGAAGCTTTCTTT. Protein: CASSPRTGLANTEAFF.

This clone showed up just a few times. The chain uses TRBV21-1 and TRBJ1-1; the D call in the table, TRBD1, was not verified against the DNA. TRBV21-1 is flagged as a pseudogene. This CDR3 region has 12 residues. CDR3 sequence: CASSNRGRKAFF. Written as DNA, the CDR3 is TGTGCCAGCAGCAATAGGGGCAGGAAAGCTTTCTTT.

This clone has a handful of counts. The chain is built from TRBV6-1 and TRBJ2-7; the match to TRBD1 covers 7 bases. CDR3 length equals 13 residues. V was pared by 6 bases and J by 2 bases, with 4 bases of the junction left unmatched. Germline V gene sequence: CDR1 MNHNS, CDR2 SASEGT. The CDR3 here is CASRWTGTYEQYF. CDR3 DNA sequence: TGTGCCAGCAGGTGGACAGGCACCTACGAGCAGTACTTC.

The chain uses TRBV7-2 and TRBJ1-3; D may be TRBD1 (5 bases). Germline CDR1 and CDR2: SGHTA and FQGNSA. The CDR3 is 15 residues long. Trimming left V 4 bases short and J 7 bases short, with 17 bases between. CDR3 DNA: TGTGCCAGCAGCTCGGTTGCGGCAGGGTCGAACACCATATATTTT. Amino acid sequence: CASSSVAAGSNTIYF.

The chain couples TRBV5-1 to TRBJ2-3; D is undetermined. Germline CDR1 SGHRS, CDR2 YFSETQ. The length of the CDR3 is 15 residues. The V gene lost 0 bases and the J gene lost 1 base, with 9 bases spanning the gap. CDR3 sequence reads: CASSLGQEGTDTQYF. In nucleotides, the CDR3 is TGCGCCAGCAGCTTGGGGCAGGAAGGCACAGATACGCAGTATTTT.

This clone appeared a few times. J is TRBJ1-1 and V is TRBV6-6; D ambiguous. The CDR3 sequence is 15 residues long. Germline loops: CDR1 MNHNY, CDR2 SVGAGI (reference sequence). The V and J ends lost 2 bases and 4 bases respectively, with 14 bases between them. This CDR3 is CASSYGGVLGTEAFF. In DNA, the CDR3 is TGTGCCAGCAGTTACGGCGGGGTACTGGGCACTGAAGCTTTCTTT.